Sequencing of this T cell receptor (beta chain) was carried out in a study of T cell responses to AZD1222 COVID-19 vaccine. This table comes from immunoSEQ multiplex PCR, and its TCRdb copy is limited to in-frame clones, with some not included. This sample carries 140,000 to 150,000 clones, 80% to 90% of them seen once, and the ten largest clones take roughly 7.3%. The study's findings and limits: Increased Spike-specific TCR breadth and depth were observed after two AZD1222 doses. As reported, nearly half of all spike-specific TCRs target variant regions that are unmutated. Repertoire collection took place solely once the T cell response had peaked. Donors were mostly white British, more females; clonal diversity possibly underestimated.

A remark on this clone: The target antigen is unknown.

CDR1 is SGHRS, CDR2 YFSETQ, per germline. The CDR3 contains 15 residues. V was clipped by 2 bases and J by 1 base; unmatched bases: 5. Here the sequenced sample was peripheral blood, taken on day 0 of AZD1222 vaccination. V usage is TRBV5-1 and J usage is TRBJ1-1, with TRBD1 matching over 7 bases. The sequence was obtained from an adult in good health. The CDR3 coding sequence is TGCGCCAGCAGCTTCCCAGACAGGGAGAACACTGAAGCTTTCTTT. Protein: CASSFPDRENTEAFF.